Relative to its sample, the clone carrying this T cell receptor (beta chain) is medium-sized. Its antigen is unknown. Baseline, cycle 4 day 1, and cycle 7 day 1 were the blood sampling points. Measured with immunoSEQ multiplex PCR; TCRdb has only the in-frame clones, and not every one. The table lists tens of thousands of clones, around 77% of them singletons. This specimen belongs to a study of OX40 agonist ivuxolimab in advanced cancers. The study's findings and limits: Partial responders at 0.1-3.0 mg/kg showed near-lowest clonal expansion.

The sequence was collected from an adult with an advanced solid tumor such as melanoma, head and neck, liver or kidney cancer. The material sequenced was CD4+ or CD8+ T cells sorted from blood, taken in a trial of the OX40 agonist ivuxolimab.

The CDR3 spells CASSLTASATYEQYF. The CDR3 DNA reads as TGTGCCAGCAGCCTTACGGCTAGCGCGACCTACGAGCAGTACTTC. J is TRBJ2-7 and V is TRBV6-1, with a possible D match to TRBD2 (6 bases). The germline V and J ends were trimmed by 6 bases and 2 bases, with 17 bases remaining between them. CDR1 is MNHNS, CDR2 SASEGT, per germline. CDR3 length: 15 residues.